This TCR beta chain was obtained from a study of blood T cell repertoires in COVID-19. Study-level background: COVID-19 samples from acute and convalescent phases originated in the United States, Italy and Spain.

The repertoire was sequenced with immunoSEQ multiplex PCR; TCRdb's copy has only in-frame clones and lacks some. The profile covers hundreds of thousands of clones, with roughly 84% appearing a single time and around 9.1% taken by the ten largest. Material for sequencing was peripheral blood. The sequence came from a human donor in a cohort sampled during active COVID-19.

CDR3 nucleotides: TGTGCCCGACAAAGTAGAACTGGCGGCAGGGTCTACGAGCAGTACTTC. This gives the protein CARQSRTGGRVYEQYF. The chain is built from TRBV5-4 and TRBJ2-7; D might be TRBD1 (5 bases). Trimming pared 10 bases from V and 3 bases from J, leaving 26 bases between. Germline CDR1 SGHNT, CDR2 YYREEE (reference sequence). The CDR3 consists of 16 residues.